The T cell receptor beta chain under discussion was sequenced for a study of shared clonotypes between healthy human individuals (dated by TCRdb to the early 2020s). Context from the whole study: The cohort comprised a couple of women and a few men aged 18 to 49 years. Per donor, three plates each were used for CD4 naive and CD4 memory, two for CD8 naive, and one for CD8 memory. Blood TCR repertoires of roughly five healthy adults were deeply sequenced to estimate repertoire size and the extent of clonotype sharing between individuals. To increase sequencing depth and limit assay-specific biases, different laboratories used diverse techniques to prepare libraries and sequence TCR repertoires. Between about 0.85 and 9.5 billion PBMCs per donor were obtained by leukapheresis. Study-wide findings and limitations: Estimated clonotype richness was generally larger for naive than for memory subsets. Rarefaction of sorted-subset datasets indicated incomplete sequencing despite the large sequencing depth. The genetic and exposure-history diversity represented was limited by the small number of donors. Sharing across four donors was observed for around 5% of naive CD4, less than 4% of naive CD8, about 2.5% of memory CD4, and roughly 0.4% of memory CD8 clonotypes. Sampling was restricted to blood, and TCR repertoires in tissues likely differ from the TCR repertoires found in blood. Compared with non-shared clonotypes, the clonotypes found in all four sorted-subset donors had higher generation probabilities. Pairwise subsampling indicated that sequencing depth was expected to affect the degree of clonotype sharing among donors.

V is pruned by 2 bases and J by 5 bases, leaving 10 bases of the junction without a gene match. From cysteine to phenylalanine, the CDR3 is 17 amino acids long. The only DNA kept is the CDR3, 51 bases in frame from the first base. Looking up the germline V gene yields CDR1 SGHVS and CDR2 FQNEAQ. For this clone: This clone's antigen is unknown. Per-nucleotide qualities are absent, and no much larger clonotype sits a single base away.

CD8 naive samples were CD45RO-negative cells positively selected for CCR7, giving a CD45RA+CCR7+ population that excluded TemRA cells. Healthy HIV-negative adults with no recently reported acute infections or vaccinations were included as donors. Every donor was a Caucasian adult living in Nashville, Tennessee, USA. After blood collection by leukapheresis, PBMCs were isolated using Ficoll-Histopaque density gradient centrifugation and then cryopreserved in the vapor phase of liquid nitrogen. Purity and quantity of every magnetically sorted T cell population were checked by analytical flow cytometry. Each sorted fraction had its genomic DNA isolated and then quantified by UV absorbance on a Nanodrop 2000c. TCR CDR3 regions were amplified from genomic DNA by multiplex PCR using the deep immunoSEQ assay. Extracted genomic DNA from each cell subset was distributed evenly across all wells of several immunoSEQ 96-well plates, and each plate was treated as a replicate. For sorted subsets, approximately 190 ng genomic DNA, equal to 25,000 to 35,000 T cell genomes, was loaded into each replicate PCR. Purified libraries were measured with a Qubit 3.0 fluorometer, size-checked on a Bioanalyzer 2100, and measured again with the KAPA Library Quantification kit. Each immunoSEQ 96-well plate was sequenced on its own single-read 150-cycle Illumina NextSeq 550 flow cell. As for the authors' bioinformatics: Because the immunoSEQ output included only junctional sequences and no quality scores, the filtering could not be the same as the filtering used for full-length reads. Sequences were annotated with PyIR, a Python wrapper for IgBLAST v1.9, and V/J genes and CDR3 were assigned using IMGT germline references. Reads with weak V/J assignments (E-value above 1e-6), missing CDR3, stop codons, out-of-frame junctions, or ambiguous translated residues were removed. V3J clonotypes were defined as sequences sharing an identical inferred V gene, J gene, and CDR3 amino acid sequence. Percentage overlap between repertoires was computed as shared unique clonotypes divided by the size of the smaller repertoire. RTK rarefaction, the Chao1 estimator, and Recon v2.1 estimates of unobserved clonotypes were used to assess repertoire richness. Generation probabilities were computed with OLGA for all TCRbeta clonotypes obtained by the gDNA method from several donors. What TCRdb holds here is the immuneACCESS table cut down to in-frame rearrangements. Part of the clones is not present; checked against another copy, under half of the missing clones reflect an unresolved V gene, and the others are unexplained. That table gives V, J and clone size, and the DNA gave D and trimming. The sample table holds around 2,100,000 clones, of which just under 95% were seen once. The top ten clonotypes cover around 1.2% of the sample.

Rearrangement joined TRBV7-8 to TRBJ2-2, with 8 bases matching TRBD1. The TCR sequence derives from a man aged 18-30 years in good health. The source material was naive CD8+ T cells sorted from blood. Reading the label with the study, this specimen's cell subset or site is: CD45RA+CCR7+. The CDR3 corresponds to CASSLRGRTGWTGELFF. The sequence in DNA is TGTGCCAGCAGCTTAAGGGGGCGGACAGGGTGGACCGGGGAGCTGTTTTTT. The reference TRBV7-8 and TRBJ2-2 proteins fill in what lies around the CDR3, so the full variable domain reads GAGVSQSPRYKVAKRGQDVALRCDPISGHVSLFWYQQALGQGPEFLTYFQNEAQLDKSGLPSDRFFAERPEGSVSTLKIQRTQQEDSAVYLCASSLRGRTGWTGELFFGEGSRLTVL.